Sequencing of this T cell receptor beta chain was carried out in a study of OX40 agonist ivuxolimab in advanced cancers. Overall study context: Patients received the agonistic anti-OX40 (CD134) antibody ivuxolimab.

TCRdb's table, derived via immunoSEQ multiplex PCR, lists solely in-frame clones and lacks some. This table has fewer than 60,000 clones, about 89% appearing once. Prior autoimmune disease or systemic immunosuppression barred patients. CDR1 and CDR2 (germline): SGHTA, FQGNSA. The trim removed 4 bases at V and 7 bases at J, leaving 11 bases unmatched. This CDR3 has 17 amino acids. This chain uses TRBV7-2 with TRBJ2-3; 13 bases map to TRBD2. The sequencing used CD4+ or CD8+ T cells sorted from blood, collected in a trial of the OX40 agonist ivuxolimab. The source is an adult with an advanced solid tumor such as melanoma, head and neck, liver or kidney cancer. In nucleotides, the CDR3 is TGTGCCAGCAGCTCGGCGAGGACTAGCGGGAGTCCAAATACGCAGTATTTT. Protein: CASSSARTSGSPNTQYF.